This T cell receptor beta chain was retrieved from a study of neurological immune-mediated disorders. Overall study findings and caveats: When repertoires were grouped phylogenetically, those of 18 of 34 multiple sclerosis patients fell into one related-CDR3 cluster, a possible signature.

The time point: longitudinal time-point 2. The cDNA was generated by 5'RACE with 10-nucleotide random UMIs. One entry per CDR3 protein results from TCRdb running MiXCR on the 5' RACE reads. The sample lists roughly 80,000 distinct CDR3 sequences; about 5.6% were seen once. Germline CDR1 DFQATT, CDR2 SNEGSKA (reference sequence). Trimming cost V 6 bases and J 8 bases; bases outside gene matches: 3. This CDR3 is 11 amino acids long. This clonotype was observed at least ten times. Its antigen is still unknown. The V and J genes are TRBV20-1 and TRBJ2-1; 8 bases align to TRBD1. Sequencing used PBMCs. This clonotype originated in a woman aged 60-75 years with multiple sclerosis. The CDR3 loop is CSAGQVYEQFF. CDR3 DNA: TGCAGTGCGGGACAGGTTTATGAGCAGTTCTTC.